One T cell receptor beta chain is described in this entry. Its antigen is unknown. This specimen comes from a study of cytomegalovirus exposure and HLA in healthy donors. Study conclusions and caveats: Reportedly, diagnosis of cytomegalovirus status by the classifier showed high specificity and sensitivity. Some TCR beta chains (around 160 of them) were listed as cytomegalovirus-associated. The likely explanation for a cluster of highly shared sequence variants was sequencing artifact.

PCR was performed using 60 Vbeta and 13 Jbeta primers. The assay was immunoSEQ multiplex PCR, and TCRdb's table has in-frame clones only and misses some. The table has around 210,000 clones, 82% seen once. The V end lost 3 bases, the J end lost 9 bases, and 18 bases lay between the germline ends. CDR1 and CDR2 (germline): MGHRA, YSYEKL. The CDR3 is 16 residues long. Sequenced sample: PBMCs. This TCR came from a woman aged 40-49 years in good health and CMV-seronegative. The gene calls are TRBV4-1 and TRBJ1-6, with D unresolved. The CDR3 is CASSQSGGPGISPLHF. The CDR3 DNA reads TGCGCCAGCAGCCAGTCAGGAGGACCGGGGATTTCACCCCTCCACTTT.